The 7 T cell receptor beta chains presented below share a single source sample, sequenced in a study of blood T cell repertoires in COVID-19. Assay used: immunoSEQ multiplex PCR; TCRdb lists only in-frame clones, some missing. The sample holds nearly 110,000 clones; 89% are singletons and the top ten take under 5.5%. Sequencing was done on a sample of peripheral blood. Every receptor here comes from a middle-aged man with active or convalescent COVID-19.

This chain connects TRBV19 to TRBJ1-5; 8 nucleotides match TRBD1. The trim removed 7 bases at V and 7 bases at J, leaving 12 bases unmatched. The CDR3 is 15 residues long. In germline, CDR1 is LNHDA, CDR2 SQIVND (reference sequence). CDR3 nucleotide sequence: TGTGCCAGTAACAGGGGGGGAGGGCTAGGCCAGCCCCAGCATTTT. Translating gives CASNRGGGLGQPQHF.

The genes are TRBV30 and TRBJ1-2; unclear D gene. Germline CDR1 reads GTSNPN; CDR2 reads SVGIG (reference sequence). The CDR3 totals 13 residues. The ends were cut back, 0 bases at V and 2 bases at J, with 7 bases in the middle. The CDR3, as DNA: TGTGCCTGGAGTGTCGGGAGGAACTATGGCTACACCTTC. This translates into CAWSVGRNYGYTF.

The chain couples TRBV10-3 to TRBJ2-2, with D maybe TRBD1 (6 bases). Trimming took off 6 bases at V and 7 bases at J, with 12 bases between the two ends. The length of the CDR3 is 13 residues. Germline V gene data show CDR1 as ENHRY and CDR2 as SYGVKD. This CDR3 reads CAIRGTTGGELFF. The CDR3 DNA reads TGTGCCATCAGGGGGACAACTGGCGGGGAGCTGTTTTTT.

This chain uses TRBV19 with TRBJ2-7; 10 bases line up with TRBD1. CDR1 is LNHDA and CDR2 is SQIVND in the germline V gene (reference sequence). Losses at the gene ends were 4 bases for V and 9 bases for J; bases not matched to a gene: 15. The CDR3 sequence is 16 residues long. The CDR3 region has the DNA TGTGCCAGTAGTAACCCCGGGACAGGGGCGACTAGCGTGCAGTACTTC. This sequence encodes CASSNPGTGATSVQYF.

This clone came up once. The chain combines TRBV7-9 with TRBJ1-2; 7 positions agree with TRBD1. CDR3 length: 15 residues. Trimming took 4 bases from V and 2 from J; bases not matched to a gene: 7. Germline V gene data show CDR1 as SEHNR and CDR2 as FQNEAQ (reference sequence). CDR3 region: CASSSEQGRNYGYTF. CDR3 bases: TGTGCCAGCAGCTCCGAACAGGGGCGAAACTATGGCTACACCTTC.

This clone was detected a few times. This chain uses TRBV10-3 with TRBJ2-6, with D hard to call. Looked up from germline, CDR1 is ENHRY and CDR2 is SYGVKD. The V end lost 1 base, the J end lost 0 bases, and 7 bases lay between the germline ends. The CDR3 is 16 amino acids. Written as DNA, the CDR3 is TGTGCCATCAGTGAGTTTGCGTCCTCTGGGGCCAACGTCCTGACTTTC. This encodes CAISEFASSGANVLTF.

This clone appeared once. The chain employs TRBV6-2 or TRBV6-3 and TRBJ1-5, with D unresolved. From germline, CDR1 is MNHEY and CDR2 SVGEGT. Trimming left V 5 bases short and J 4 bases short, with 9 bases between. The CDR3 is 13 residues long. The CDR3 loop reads CASSREVNQPQHF. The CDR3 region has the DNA TGTGCCAGCAGTCGAGAAGTTAATCAGCCCCAGCATTTT.